The 18 T cell receptor beta chains below all came from one sample that was sequenced in a study of T cell changes during pregnancy in multiple sclerosis. The assay was immunoSEQ multiplex PCR, and TCRdb's table has in-frame clones only and misses some. The sample has 10,000 to 13,000 clones; around 88% are singletons. The sequencing here drew on CD8+ T cells from peripheral blood mononuclear cells, taken in the first trimester of pregnancy. All receptors derive from a female donor in good health, enrolled as a control in a pregnancy study.

This chain uses TRBV7-9 with TRBJ2-1; 9 bases align to TRBD2. The CDR3 is 16 residues long. Germline V gene data show CDR1 as SEHNR and CDR2 as FQNEAQ (reference sequence). Losses at the gene ends were 3 bases for V and 10 bases for J; bases not matched to a gene: 13. The CDR3 sequence is CASSLAPGGGAWEQFF. CDR3 nucleotide sequence: TGTGCCAGCAGCTTGGCCCCGGGCGGGGGGGCCTGGGAGCAGTTCTTC.

The chain joins TRBV27 to TRBJ2-1, with TRBD1 matching 7 bases. The CDR3 runs to 13 residues. Germline CDR1 and CDR2: MNHEY and SMNVEV (reference sequence). J lost 4 bases, V lost 3 bases, and 0 bases had no gene match. The CDR3 here is CASSLDRYNEQFF. DNA of the CDR3: TGTGCCAGCAGTTTGGACAGGTACAATGAGCAGTTCTTC.

The gene calls are TRBV2 and TRBJ2-7; D may be TRBD1 (5 bases). Germline-derived CDR1 and CDR2 are SNHLY and FYNNEI. The CDR3 has 13 residues. Between the trimmed V and J ends, which lost 10 bases and 1 base, there was a span of 14 bases. The CDR3 DNA reads as TGTGCCACGAAGGGGATAGAGTCCTACGAGCAGTACTTC. This codes for CATKGIESYEQYF.

V is TRBV7-6 and J is TRBJ2-3, with 7 bases fitting TRBD2. Germline V gene lookup returns CDR1 SGHVS and CDR2 FNYEAQ. V was pared by 5 bases and J by 0 bases, with 8 bases of the junction left unmatched. This CDR3 is 16 amino acids long. The CDR3 sequence is CASSPSAGLSTDTQYF. The CDR3 region has the DNA TGTGCCAGCAGCCCCTCAGCGGGGCTGAGCACAGATACGCAGTATTTT.

The chain couples TRBV25-1 to TRBJ1-1, with 9 bases matching TRBD1. CDR3 length: 13 residues. Looked up from germline, CDR1 is MGHDK and CDR2 is SYGVNS. J was trimmed by 11 bases and V by 3 bases; bases with no gene match: 7. The CDR3 loop reads CASSEGQGTGAFF. In DNA form, the CDR3 reads TGTGCCAGCAGTGAGGGGCAGGGGACAGGGGCTTTCTTT.

This chain joins TRBV11-2 and TRBJ2-1; 9 bases map to TRBD2. Germline CDR1 SGHAT, CDR2 FQNNGV. V was clipped by 5 bases and J by 7 bases; unmatched bases: 9. This CDR3 is built from 15 residues. The CDR3 coding sequence is TGTGCCAGCAGCCCCGGTGGCGGGGGGGGAAATGAGCAGTTCTTC. Translated: CASSPGGGGGNEQFF.

V usage is TRBV6-4 and J usage is TRBJ2-3; 10 bases align to TRBD1. This CDR3 comprises 14 residues. Germline assignment: CDR1 MRHNA and CDR2 SNTAGT. The trim removed 2 bases at V and 4 bases at J, leaving 0 bases unmatched. Here the CDR3 reads CASSDGTGADTQYF. For the CDR3, the DNA is TGTGCCAGCAGTGACGGGACAGGGGCAGATACGCAGTATTTT.

This clone was seen just once. V and J are TRBV4-3 and TRBJ1-6; 8 nucleotides agree with TRBD1. The CDR3 runs 14 residues. V trimming: 1 base; J trimming: 10 bases; junction bases outside the gene matches: 3. Germline assignment: CDR1 LGHNA and CDR2 YSLEER. The CDR3 spells CASSQGTGRSPLHF. The DNA of the CDR3 is TGCGCCAGCAGCCAAGGGACAGGGCGGTCACCCCTCCACTTT.

This chain connects TRBV7-2 to TRBJ1-2, with 10 bases matching TRBD1. The CDR3 consists of 15 residues. Germline CDR1 is SGHTA and CDR2 is FQGNSA. V lost 5 bases, J lost 5 bases, and 8 bases stayed unmatched. The CDR3 sequence is CASSLRQGAIYGYTF. CDR3 coding DNA: TGTGCCAGCAGCCTGCGACAGGGGGCTATATATGGCTACACCTTC.

In its sample, this clone was seen once. The chain joins TRBV30 to TRBJ1-1, with unresolved D. Germline assignment: CDR1 GTSNPN and CDR2 SVGIG (reference sequence). Trimming took 2 bases from V and 1 from J, leaving 8 bases between them. The length of the CDR3 is 13 residues. The CDR3 loop is CAWSPGGNTEAFF. CDR3 coding DNA: TGTGCCTGGAGTCCAGGAGGGAACACTGAAGCTTTCTTT.

V gene TRBV5-4 combines with J gene TRBJ2-7; 7 positions agree with TRBD2. The CDR3 has 15 amino acids. Germline values: CDR1 SGHNT, CDR2 YYREEE (reference sequence). Trimming cost V 2 bases and J 2 bases; bases outside gene matches: 7. The CDR3 spells CASSLSGAQPYEQYF. The DNA of the CDR3 is TGTGCCAGCAGCTTAAGCGGGGCACAACCCTACGAGCAGTACTTC.

The V gene is TRBV5-4, the J gene TRBJ2-5, with a possible D match to TRBD1 (5 bases). Germline V CDR1 and CDR2: SGHNT, YYREEE (reference sequence). Trimming cost V 5 bases and J 5 bases, with 22 bases left between them. The CDR3 contains 16 residues. The CDR3 sequence: CASSLEQDTTRETQYF. The CDR3 DNA follows: TGTGCCAGCAGTTTAGAGCAGGACACTACAAGGGAGACCCAGTACTTC. Full variable domain (remainder filled in from reference TRBV5-4 and TRBJ2-5): ETGVTQSPTHLIKTRGQQVTLRCSSQSGHNTVSWYQQALGQGPQFIFQYYREEENGRGNFPPRFSGLQFPNYSSELNVNALELDDSALYLCASSLEQDTTRETQYFGPGTRLLVL.

The rearrangement joins TRBV6-1 to TRBJ1-3, with 8 nucleotides matching TRBD1. The V gene end was trimmed by 7 bases and the J gene end by 3 bases; junction bases not matched to a gene: 8. The CDR3 covers 15 residues. Germline V CDR1 and CDR2: MNHNS, SASEGT. The CDR3 here is CASTSVGTGGNTIYF. As DNA, the CDR3 is TGTGCCAGCACTAGTGTCGGGACAGGTGGAAACACCATATATTTT.

The chain carries TRBV13 and TRBJ1-1; the D is unclear. Trimming left V 5 bases short and J 1 base short, with 11 bases between. The CDR3 is 14 residues long. Per the germline V gene, CDR1 is PRHDT and CDR2 is FYEKMQ (reference sequence). CDR3 sequence (DNA): TGTGCCAGCAGCCCTAAAACGGGGAACACTGAAGCTTTCTTT. It codes for CASSPKTGNTEAFF.

This rearrangement joins TRBV7-2 to TRBJ2-7; tentatively, D is TRBD2 (6 bases). This CDR3 spans 16 amino acids. Trimming pared 4 bases from V and 1 base from J, leaving 17 bases between. Germline V gene lookup returns CDR1 SGHTA and CDR2 FQGNSA. The CDR3 region is CASSSRGGARSYEQYF. CDR3 nucleotide sequence: TGTGCCAGCAGCTCAAGAGGCGGGGCCAGATCCTACGAGCAGTACTTC.

This chain joins TRBV4-1 and TRBJ2-1; tentative D call: TRBD1 (6 bases). This CDR3 is 16 amino acids long. V was clipped by 4 bases and J by 5 bases, with 18 bases between them. Looked up from germline, CDR1 is MGHRA and CDR2 is YSYEKL. The CDR3 coding sequence is TGCGCCAGCAGCCCGCTTGAAGGGGGTAGCGACAATGAGCAGTTCTTC. It specifies CASSPLEGGSDNEQFF.

The chain couples TRBV4-3 to TRBJ2-7; TRBD2 is a possible D gene (6 bases). V lost 1 base and J 0 bases, leaving 10 bases between the germline ends. Looked up from germline, CDR1 is LGHNA and CDR2 is YSLEER. The CDR3 is 15 residues long. The CDR3 loop is CASSQGEDGSYEQYF. The DNA for the CDR3 is TGCGCCAGCAGCCAAGGGGAGGACGGCTCCTACGAGCAGTACTTC.

V usage is TRBV19 and J usage is TRBJ1-2; 10 nucleotides align to TRBD1. Per germline, CDR1 LNHDA and CDR2 SQIVND (reference sequence). The junction had 14 bases not matched to a gene; V was cut back by 5 bases and J by 8 bases. The CDR3 length is 16 residues. CDR3 in amino acids: CASSLTGGIGGNGYTF. The CDR3 region has the DNA TGTGCCAGTAGTTTGACAGGGGGCATCGGCGGTAACGGCTACACCTTC.